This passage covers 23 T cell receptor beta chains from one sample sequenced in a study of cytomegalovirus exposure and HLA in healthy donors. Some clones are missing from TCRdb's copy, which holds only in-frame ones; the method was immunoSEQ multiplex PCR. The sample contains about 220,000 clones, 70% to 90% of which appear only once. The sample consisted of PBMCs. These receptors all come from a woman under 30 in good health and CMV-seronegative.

DNA of the CDR3: TGTGCCAGCAGTCTACAAGTGACTAGTACCTACGAGCAGTACTTC. Translated: CASSLQVTSTYEQYF. The chain is built from TRBV6-5 and TRBJ2-7, with a tentative D call TRBD2 (6 bases). There are 15 residues in the CDR3. Germline CDR1 is MNHEY and CDR2 is SVGAGI. Deletions cut 5 bases from V and 2 bases from J, with 16 bases between.

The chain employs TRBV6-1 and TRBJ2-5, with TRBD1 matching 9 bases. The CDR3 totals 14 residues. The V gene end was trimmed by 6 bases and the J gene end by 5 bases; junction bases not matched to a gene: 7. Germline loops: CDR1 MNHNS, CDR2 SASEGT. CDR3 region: CASRRTGAGETQYF. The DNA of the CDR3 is TGTGCCAGCAGGAGGACAGGGGCCGGGGAGACCCAGTACTTC.

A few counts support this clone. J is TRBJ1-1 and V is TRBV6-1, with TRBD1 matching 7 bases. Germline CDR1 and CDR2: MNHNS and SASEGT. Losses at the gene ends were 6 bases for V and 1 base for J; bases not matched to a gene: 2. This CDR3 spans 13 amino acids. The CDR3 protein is CASRTGSNTEAFF. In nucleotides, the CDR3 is TGTGCCAGCAGGACAGGGTCGAACACTGAAGCTTTCTTT.

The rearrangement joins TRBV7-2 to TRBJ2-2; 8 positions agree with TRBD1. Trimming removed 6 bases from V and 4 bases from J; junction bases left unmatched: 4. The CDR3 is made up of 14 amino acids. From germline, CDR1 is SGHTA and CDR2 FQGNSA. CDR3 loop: CASRGDRPTGELFF. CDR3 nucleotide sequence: TGTGCCAGCAGAGGGGACAGGCCCACCGGGGAGCTGTTTTTT.

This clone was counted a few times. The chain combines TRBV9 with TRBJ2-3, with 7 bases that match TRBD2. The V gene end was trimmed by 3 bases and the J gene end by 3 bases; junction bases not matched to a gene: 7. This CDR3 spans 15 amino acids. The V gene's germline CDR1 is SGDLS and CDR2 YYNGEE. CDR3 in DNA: TGTGCCAGCAGCGCACTAGCGTATCAAACAGATACGCAGTATTTT. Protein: CASSALAYQTDTQYF.

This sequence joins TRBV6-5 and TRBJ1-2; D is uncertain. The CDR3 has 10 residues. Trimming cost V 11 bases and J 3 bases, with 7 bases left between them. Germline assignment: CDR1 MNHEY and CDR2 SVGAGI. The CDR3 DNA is TGTGCCGTGGGAGACTATGGCTACACCTTC. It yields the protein CAVGDYGYTF.

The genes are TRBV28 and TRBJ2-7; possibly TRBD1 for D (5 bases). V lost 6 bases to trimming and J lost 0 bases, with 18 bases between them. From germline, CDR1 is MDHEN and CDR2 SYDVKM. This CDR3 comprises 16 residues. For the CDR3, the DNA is TGTGCCAGCAGCCCACCCTGGGGCAGGAGCTCCTACGAGCAGTACTTC. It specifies CASSPPWGRSSYEQYF.

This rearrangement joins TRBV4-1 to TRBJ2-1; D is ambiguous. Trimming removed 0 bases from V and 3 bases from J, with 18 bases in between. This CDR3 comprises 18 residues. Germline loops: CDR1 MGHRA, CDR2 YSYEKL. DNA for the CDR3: TGCGCCAGCAGCCAAGATGGGTTCCCCGCAGGCATCTACAATGAGCAGTTCTTC. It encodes CASSQDGFPAGIYNEQFF.

The CDR3 DNA reads as TGTGCCAGCAGTTTAACATCTTGGCTAGCGGGAGGGAGTAACAATGAGCAGTTCTTC. Protein product: CASSLTSWLAGGSNNEQFF. The chain couples TRBV27 to TRBJ2-1; 12 nucleotides agree with TRBD2. This CDR3 is 19 amino acids long. With V trimmed by 2 bases and J by 5 bases, 13 bases remained unmatched. CDR1 and CDR2 from the germline V gene are MNHEY and SMNVEV (reference sequence).

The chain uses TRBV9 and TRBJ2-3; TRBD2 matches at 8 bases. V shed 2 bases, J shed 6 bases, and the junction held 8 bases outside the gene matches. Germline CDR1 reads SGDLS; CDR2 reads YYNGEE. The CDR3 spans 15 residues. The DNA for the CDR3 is TGTGCCAGCAGCGTTGGGTCGGGAGGGCCGGATACGCAGTATTTT. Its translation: CASSVGSGGPDTQYF.

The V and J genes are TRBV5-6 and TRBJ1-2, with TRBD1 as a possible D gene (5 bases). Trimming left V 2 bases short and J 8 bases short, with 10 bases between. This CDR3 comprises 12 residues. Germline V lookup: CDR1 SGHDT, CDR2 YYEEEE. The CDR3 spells CASSFQGEGYTF. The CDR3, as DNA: TGTGCCAGCAGCTTCCAGGGCGAAGGCTACACCTTC. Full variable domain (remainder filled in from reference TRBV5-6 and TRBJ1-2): DAGVTQSPTHLIKTRGQQVTLRCSPKSGHDTVSWYQQALGQGPQFIFQYYEEEERQRGNFPDRFSGHQFPNYSSELNVNALLLGDSALYLCASSFQGEGYTFGSGTRLTVV.

This chain's CDR3 is CASSLLAGDTDTQYF. The CDR3 DNA sequence: TGTGCCAGCAGCTTGCTAGCGGGAGACACAGATACGCAGTATTTT. The chain carries TRBV11-2 and TRBJ2-3, with 10 nucleotides matching TRBD2. The CDR3 loop spans 15 amino acids. Germline V gene sequence: CDR1 SGHAT, CDR2 FQNNGV. With V trimmed by 3 bases and J by 2 bases, 2 bases remained unmatched.

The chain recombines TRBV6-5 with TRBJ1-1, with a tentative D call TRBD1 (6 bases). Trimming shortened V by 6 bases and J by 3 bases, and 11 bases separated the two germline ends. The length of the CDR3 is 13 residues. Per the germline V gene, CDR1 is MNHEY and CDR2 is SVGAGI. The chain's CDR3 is CASSPRTDTEAFF. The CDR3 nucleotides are TGTGCCAGCAGCCCGCGGACAGACACTGAAGCTTTCTTT.

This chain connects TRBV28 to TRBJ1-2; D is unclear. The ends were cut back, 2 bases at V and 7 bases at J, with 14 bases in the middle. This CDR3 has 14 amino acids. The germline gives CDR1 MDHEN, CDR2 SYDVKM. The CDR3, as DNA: TGTGCCAGCAGTTTACTCGACTCCTATCTTGGCTACACCTTC. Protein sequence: CASSLLDSYLGYTF.

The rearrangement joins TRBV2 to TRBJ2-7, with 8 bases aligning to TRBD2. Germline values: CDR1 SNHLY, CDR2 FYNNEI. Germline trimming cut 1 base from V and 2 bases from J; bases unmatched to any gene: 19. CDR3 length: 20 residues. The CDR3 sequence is CASSEGAGPWRGLEAYEQYF. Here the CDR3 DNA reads TGTGCCAGCAGTGAAGGGGCGGGACCCTGGAGGGGACTAGAAGCCTACGAGCAGTACTTC.

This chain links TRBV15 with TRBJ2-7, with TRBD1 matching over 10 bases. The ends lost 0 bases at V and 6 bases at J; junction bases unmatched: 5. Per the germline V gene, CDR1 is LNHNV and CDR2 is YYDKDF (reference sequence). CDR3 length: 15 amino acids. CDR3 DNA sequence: TGTGCCACCAGCAGAGACCGGACAGGGGGAAGCGAGCAGTACTTC. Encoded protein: CATSRDRTGGSEQYF.

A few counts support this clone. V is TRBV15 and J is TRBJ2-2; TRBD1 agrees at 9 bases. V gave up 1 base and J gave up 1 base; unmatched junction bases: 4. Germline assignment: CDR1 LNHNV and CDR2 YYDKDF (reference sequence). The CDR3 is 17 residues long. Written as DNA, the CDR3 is TGTGCCACCAGCAGAGTGGGGGGACAGGGGAACACCGGGGAGCTGTTTTTT. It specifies CATSRVGGQGNTGELFF.

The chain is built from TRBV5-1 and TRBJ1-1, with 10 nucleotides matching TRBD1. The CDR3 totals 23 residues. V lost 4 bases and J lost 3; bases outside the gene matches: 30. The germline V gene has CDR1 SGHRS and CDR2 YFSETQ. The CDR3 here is CASSPARFGWTGGVLRSYTEAFF. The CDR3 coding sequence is TGCGCCAGCAGCCCGGCAAGATTTGGTTGGACAGGGGGGGTTTTGAGATCATACACTGAAGCTTTCTTT.

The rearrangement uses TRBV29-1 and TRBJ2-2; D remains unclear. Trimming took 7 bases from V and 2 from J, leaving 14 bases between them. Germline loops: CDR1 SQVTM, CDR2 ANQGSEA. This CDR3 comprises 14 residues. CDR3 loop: CSAETRTNTGELFF. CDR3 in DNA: TGCAGCGCAGAAACACGCACAAACACCGGGGAGCTGTTTTTT.

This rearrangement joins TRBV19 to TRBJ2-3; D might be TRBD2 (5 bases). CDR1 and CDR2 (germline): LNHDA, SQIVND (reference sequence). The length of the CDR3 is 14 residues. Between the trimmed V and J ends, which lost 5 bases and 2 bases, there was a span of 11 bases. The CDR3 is CASSLFGDTDTQYF. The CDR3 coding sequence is TGTGCCAGTAGTCTCTTCGGGGACACAGATACGCAGTATTTT.

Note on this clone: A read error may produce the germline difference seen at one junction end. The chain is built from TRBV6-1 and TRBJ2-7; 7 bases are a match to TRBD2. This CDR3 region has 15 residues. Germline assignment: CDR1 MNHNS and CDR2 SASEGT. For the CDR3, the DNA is TGTGCCAGCAGAGAAGCCCGGGGGGTTTCGTACGAGCAGTACTTC. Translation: CASREARGVSYEQYF.

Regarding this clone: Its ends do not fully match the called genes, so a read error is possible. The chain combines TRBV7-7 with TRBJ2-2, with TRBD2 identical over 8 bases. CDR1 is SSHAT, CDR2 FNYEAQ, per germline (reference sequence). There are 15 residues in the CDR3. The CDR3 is CASSLARGGTGELFF. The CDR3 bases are TGTGCTAGCAGCTTAGCTCGGGGGGGCACCGGGGAGCTGTTTTTT.

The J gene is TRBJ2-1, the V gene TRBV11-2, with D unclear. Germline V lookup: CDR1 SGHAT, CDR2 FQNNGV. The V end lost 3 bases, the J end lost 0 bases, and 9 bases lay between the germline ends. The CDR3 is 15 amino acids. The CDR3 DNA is TGTGCCAGCAGCTTGTTGGAGCGCTCCTACAATGAGCAGTTCTTC. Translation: CASSLLERSYNEQFF.